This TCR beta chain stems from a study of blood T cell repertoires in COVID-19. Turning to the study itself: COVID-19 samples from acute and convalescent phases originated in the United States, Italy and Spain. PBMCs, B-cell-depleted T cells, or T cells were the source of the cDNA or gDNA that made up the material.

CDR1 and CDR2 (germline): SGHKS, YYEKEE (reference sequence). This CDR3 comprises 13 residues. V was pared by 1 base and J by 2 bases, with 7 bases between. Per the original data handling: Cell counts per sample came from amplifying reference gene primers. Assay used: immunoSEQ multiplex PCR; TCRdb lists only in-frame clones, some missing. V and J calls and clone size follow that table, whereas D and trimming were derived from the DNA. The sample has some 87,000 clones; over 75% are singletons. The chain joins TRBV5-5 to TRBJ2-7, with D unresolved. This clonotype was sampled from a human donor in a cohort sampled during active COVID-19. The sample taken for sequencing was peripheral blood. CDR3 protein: CASSLQATYEQYF. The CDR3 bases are TGTGCCAGCAGCTTGCAAGCCACCTACGAGCAGTACTTC.